This TCR beta chain was sequenced for a study of T-cell memory formation after mild COVID-19. Overall study context: TCR clusters were mostly confined to one donor each.

Constant-segment primers were used for 5'RACE, and the resulting TCR alpha and TCR beta cDNA libraries carried sample barcodes and UMIs. Using its own MiXCR run on the 5' RACE reads, TCRdb lists one record per CDR3 protein. The table has 170,000 or so distinct CDR3 sequences, around a fifth seen once; the top ten hold roughly 23%. The V and J ends lost 2 bases and 3 bases respectively, with 7 bases between them. Germline assignment: CDR1 SEHNR and CDR2 FQNEAQ (reference sequence). The CDR3 is made up of 13 amino acids. The sequence was obtained from an adult woman who had mild COVID-19 (a few samples of this study predate the infection). Cell type and time point are not known. The source material was PBMCs or a T cell subset sorted from them (not recorded which). The chain couples TRBV7-9 to TRBJ2-5; D not resolved. DNA for the CDR3: TGTGCCAGCAGCTTATCCATAGAAGAGACCCAGTACTTC. Protein product: CASSLSIEETQYF.